Below are 11 T cell receptor beta chains sequenced from a single sample in a study of cytomegalovirus exposure and HLA in healthy donors (dated 2017 in TCRdb). The library was obtained by the immunoSEQ multiplex PCR assay. For the multiplex PCR, a mixture combining 60 forward primers for TCR Vbeta segments and 13 reverse primers for TCR Jbeta segments was used. In its TCRdb copy, this immuneACCESS table keeps in-frame sequences only and misses some clones. Where compared with another copy, unresolved V genes explain less than half of these, and the others have no known cause. The sample table shows some 150,000 clones, and around four fifths are seen once. 1.3% of the sample is held by the ten biggest clonotypes. Sequenced input: PBMCs. The origin of the receptors is a woman in her 50s in good health and CMV-seronegative.

This clone has just a few counts. The V call is TRBV10-3, the J call TRBJ1-1; a weak D match, TRBD1 (5 bases). The CDR3 covers 13 residues. The germline gives CDR1 ENHRY, CDR2 SYGVKD. The V and J ends lost 6 bases and 3 bases respectively, with 11 bases between them. As DNA, the CDR3 is TGTGCCATCAGGCGGGACCAATACACTGAAGCTTTCTTT. Encoded protein: CAIRRDQYTEAFF.

The chain has TRBV6-5 and TRBJ2-2; TRBD2 matches at 15 bases. CDR3 size: 16 residues. CDR1 and CDR2 from the germline V gene are MNHEY and SVGAGI. Germline trimming cut 2 bases from V and 7 bases from J; bases unmatched to any gene: 2. CDR3 in amino acids: CASSYGLAGGDGELFF. The CDR3 nucleotides are TGTGCCAGCAGTTACGGACTAGCGGGGGGGGACGGGGAGCTGTTTTTT.

The rearrangement links TRBV7-9 to TRBJ2-5, with 7 bases aligning to TRBD1. Germline-derived CDR1 and CDR2 are SEHNR and FQNEAQ (reference sequence). Germline trimming cut 5 bases from V and 4 bases from J; bases unmatched to any gene: 7. CDR3 size: 14 residues. CDR3 region: CASSLTRGLETQYF. The CDR3 DNA is TGTGCCAGCAGCCTTACTAGGGGGCTAGAGACCCAGTACTTC.

The V and J genes are TRBV7-2 and TRBJ1-1; D is ambiguous. The V gene lost 5 bases and the J gene lost 6 bases, with 13 bases spanning the gap. This CDR3 region has 13 residues. Germline CDR1 and CDR2: SGHTA and FQGNSA. The DNA of the CDR3 is TGTGCCAGCAGCCGGGGATTGGGTGCTGAAGCTTTCTTT. Its protein product is CASSRGLGAEAFF. Filled out from reference TRBV7-2 and TRBJ1-1, the complete variable domain reads GAGVSQSPSNKVTEKGKDVELRCDPISGHTALYWYRQSLGQGLEFLIYFQGNSAPDKSGLPSDRFSAERTGGSVSTLTIQRTQQEDSAVYLCASSRGLGAEAFFGQGTRLTVV.

The V gene is TRBV5-3, the J gene TRBJ1-2, with D tentatively TRBD1 (6 bases). TRBV5-3 is identified as an open reading frame with a role that is uncertain. There are 16 residues in the CDR3. V was cut by 4 bases and J by 4 bases, with 20 bases left in between. The CDR3 nucleotides are TGTGCCAGAAGCAGACACCCCAGGGGAGTCGGCTATGGCTACACCTTC. Translation: CARSRHPRGVGYGYTF.

The chain employs TRBV4-3 and TRBJ2-3, with D perhaps matching TRBD2 (6 bases). This CDR3 has 15 amino acids. From germline, CDR1 is LGHNA and CDR2 YSLEER. With 3 bases removed from V and 0 bases from J, the gap between germline ends came to 10 bases. This CDR3 reads CASSQGAGSTDTQYF. In DNA form, the CDR3 reads TGCGCCAGCAGCCAGGGTGCGGGAAGCACAGATACGCAGTATTTT.

This sequence joins TRBV4-2 and TRBJ2-3; 9 bases line up with TRBD1. The CDR3 spans 16 residues. Germline V gives CDR1 LGHNA, CDR2 YNFKEQ. Germline trimming cut 1 base from V and 3 bases from J; bases unmatched to any gene: 5. CDR3 protein: CASSQAGQGPTDTQYF. In DNA form, the CDR3 reads TGTGCCAGCAGCCAAGCGGGACAGGGTCCGACAGATACGCAGTATTTT.

The J gene is TRBJ2-6, the V gene TRBV29-1, with D uncertain. The germline V gene encodes CDR1 SQVTM and CDR2 ANQGSEA. Trimming pared 7 bases from V and 0 bases from J, leaving 4 bases between. This CDR3 is 12 amino acids long. CDR3 coding DNA: TGCAGCGGAGGCTCTGGGGCCAACGTCCTGACTTTC. Translation gives CSGGSGANVLTF. Using reference TRBV29-1 and TRBJ2-6 for the parts outside the CDR3, the full variable domain is SAVISQKPSRDICQRGTSLTIQCQVDSQVTMMFWYRQQPGQSLTLIATANQGSEATYESGFVIDKFPISRPNLTFSTLTVSNMSPEDSSIYLCSGGSGANVLTFGAGSRLTVL.

The chain carries TRBV5-5 and TRBJ2-7, with a weak D call TRBD1 (6 bases). Germline V lookup: CDR1 SGHKS, CDR2 YYEKEE (reference sequence). V was pared by 4 bases and J by 3 bases, with 11 bases between. The CDR3 extends over 13 amino acids. CDR3: CASSGQTNYEQYF. The CDR3 region has the DNA TGTGCCAGCAGCGGACAGACAAACTACGAGCAGTACTTC.

The J gene is TRBJ1-1, the V gene TRBV7-9; no firm D call. Germline V lookup: CDR1 SEHNR, CDR2 FQNEAQ (reference sequence). This CDR3 comprises 12 residues. The ends were cut back, 3 bases at V and 3 bases at J, with 5 bases in the middle. CDR3 amino acids: CASSFADTEAFF. Written as DNA, the CDR3 is TGTGCCAGCAGCTTTGCGGACACTGAAGCTTTCTTT. The full variable domain, its missing parts supplied by reference TRBV7-9 and TRBJ1-1, is DTGVSQNPRHKITKRGQNVTFRCDPISEHNRLYWYRQTLGQGPEFLTYFQNEAQLEKSRLLSDRFSAERPKGSFSTLEIQRTEQGDSAMYLCASSFADTEAFFGQGTRLTVV.

V usage is TRBV4-1 and J usage is TRBJ2-7; D is unresolved. CDR3 length: 14 amino acids. V was shortened by 0 bases and J by 2 bases, with 8 bases between the two germline ends. Germline loops: CDR1 MGHRA, CDR2 YSYEKL. CDR3 protein: CASSQDPRPYEQYF. DNA for the CDR3: TGCGCCAGCAGCCAAGATCCCAGGCCCTACGAGCAGTACTTC.